This TCR beta chain comes out of a study of shared clonotypes between healthy human individuals. Caucasian adults residing in Nashville, Tennessee made up all the donors. This clone occurred once. Its antigen is unknown. The CDR3 extends over 18 amino acids. Trimming stripped 3 bases from V and 5 bases from J, with 22 bases between. The germline V gene encodes CDR1 MDHEN and CDR2 SYDVKM. Authors' processing steps: Sequence data from immunoSEQ were junction-only and lacked quality scores; consequently, filtering differed. Clones were read by immunoSEQ multiplex PCR, and TCRdb kept only the in-frame ones, dropping some. V and J calls plus clone size are reproduced from that table; the DNA served to infer D and trimming. Here the sample spans about 530,000 clones, over 75% being singletons. Study-level results: Sampling covered blood only; tissue repertoires likely differ.

This receptor was obtained from a middle-aged woman in good health. Some clones in this sample may be carry-over from other donors' samples. Sequenced: PBMCs. The rearrangement links TRBV28 to TRBJ2-2; D might be TRBD1 (7 bases). The CDR3 sequence is CASSFSGGGTETTGELFF. CDR3 nucleotides: TGTGCCAGCAGTTTTTCGGGCGGCGGGACAGAGACGACCGGGGAGCTGTTTTTT.